The next 30 T cell receptor beta chains were all read from a single sample in a study of blood T cell repertoires in COVID-19 (dated by TCRdb to the early 2020s). The library was produced with the immunoSEQ multiplex PCR assay. Drawn from immuneACCESS, this table holds only the in-frame rearrangements with V and J called that TCRdb kept. Clones are partly lost; checked studies trace under half to an unresolved V gene and leave the rest unexplained. This sample holds roughly 200,000 clones; around nine tenths were observed only once. Of the sample, roughly 6.2% is held by the ten largest clones. Sequenced sample: peripheral blood. The receptors shown here come from a woman in her forties who had recovered from COVID-19.

This rearrangement joins TRBV3-1 (or the pseudogene TRBV3-2) to TRBJ2-5; weak D call: TRBD1 (5 bases). Germline V lookup: CDR1 LGHDT, CDR2 YNNKEL (reference sequence). The CDR3 runs to 14 residues. Trimming took 2 bases from V and 2 from J, leaving 9 bases between them. The CDR3 loop reads CASSQQGRQETQYF. CDR3 DNA: TGTGCCAGCAGCCAACAGGGCCGGCAAGAGACCCAGTACTTC.

The CDR3 bases are TGTGCCAGCAGTTACGGGACAGGGTTCTACGAGCAGTACTTC. Its protein is CASSYGTGFYEQYF. J is TRBJ2-7 and V is TRBV6-2 or TRBV6-3; 9 nucleotides match TRBD1. V trimming: 2 bases; J trimming: 3 bases; junction bases outside the gene matches: 2. The CDR3 has 14 residues. The germline V gene encodes CDR1 MNHEY and CDR2 SVGEGT.

V is TRBV6-1 and J is TRBJ1-3; no firm D call. Germline lookup yields CDR1 MNHNS and CDR2 SASEGT. The CDR3 has 15 amino acids. V lost 2 bases and J lost 4, with 12 bases in between. The CDR3 DNA is TGTGCCAGCAGTGAACCTTGGCGGCGAGGAAACACCATATATTTT. Amino acid sequence: CASSEPWRRGNTIYF.

V and J are TRBV28 and TRBJ2-5; 7 nucleotides line up with TRBD2. J gave up 5 bases and V 7 bases, and 4 bases lay outside the gene matches. CDR3 length equals 12 residues. CDR1 is MDHEN and CDR2 is SYDVKM in the germline V gene. The CDR3 is CASTQGGETQYF. The CDR3 coding sequence is TGTGCCAGCACCCAGGGAGGGGAGACCCAGTACTTC.

The chain has TRBV29-1 and TRBJ1-1; no definite D call. The CDR3 length is 12 residues. Germline V gene lookup returns CDR1 SQVTM and CDR2 ANQGSEA. The germline V and J ends were trimmed by 8 bases and 3 bases, with 13 bases remaining between them. CDR3 region: CSYSGSYTEAFF. The DNA for the CDR3 is TGCAGCTACAGTGGGTCCTACACTGAAGCTTTCTTT. Drawing the rest from reference TRBV29-1 and TRBJ1-1, the complete variable domain is SAVISQKPSRDICQRGTSLTIQCQVDSQVTMMFWYRQQPGQSLTLIATANQGSEATYESGFVIDKFPISRPNLTFSTLTVSNMSPEDSSIYLCSYSGSYTEAFFGQGTRLTVV.

This clone was counted a few times. The V gene is TRBV7-9, the J gene TRBJ2-5; D is possibly TRBD1 (6 bases). Germline lookup yields CDR1 SEHNR and CDR2 FQNEAQ (reference sequence). The CDR3 spans 14 residues. The V and J ends lost 2 bases and 5 bases respectively, with 12 bases between them. The DNA of the CDR3 is TGTGCCAGCAGCTTAAGTCGGACAGTCGAGACCCAGTACTTC. This encodes CASSLSRTVETQYF.

V usage is TRBV7-6 and J usage is TRBJ2-2; 8 bases match TRBD2. V was pared by 0 bases and J by 6 bases, with 6 bases of the junction left unmatched. Germline assignment: CDR1 SGHVS and CDR2 FNYEAQ. The CDR3 is 16 residues long. In DNA form, the CDR3 reads TGTGCCAGCAGCTTAGCACCGGGAGGGGCGGCCGGGGAGCTGTTTTTT. It is translated as CASSLAPGGAAGELFF.

The CDR3 spells CASSAAGTKGGLAKNIQYF. The CDR3 DNA sequence: TGTGCCAGCAGTGCAGCCGGGACAAAGGGTGGGTTAGCCAAAAACATTCAGTACTTC. The V call is TRBV27, the J call TRBJ2-4; a possible D gene is TRBD1 (6 bases). The germline V gene has CDR1 MNHEY and CDR2 SMNVEV (reference sequence). The V gene lost 5 bases and the J gene lost 0 bases, with 23 bases spanning the gap. This CDR3 is built from 19 residues.

The chain uses TRBV19 and TRBJ2-2; possibly TRBD2 for D (7 bases). The CDR3 is 16 residues long. The germline CDR1 and CDR2 sequences are LNHDA and SQIVND (reference sequence). The V end lost 6 bases, the J end lost 4 bases, and 18 bases lay between the germline ends. The CDR3 loop is CASRSQGRARTGELFF. The CDR3 nucleotides are TGTGCCAGTAGGAGCCAGGGGAGGGCTCGCACCGGGGAGCTGTTTTTT. The full variable domain, completed using reference TRBV19 and TRBJ2-2, is DGGITQSPKYLFRKEGQNVTLSCEQNLNHDAMYWYRQDPGQGLRLIYYSQIVNDFQKGDIAEGYSVSREKKESFPLTVTSAQKNPTAFYLCASRSQGRARTGELFFGEGSRLTVL.

V usage is TRBV6-2 or TRBV6-3 and J usage is TRBJ2-3; perhaps TRBD2 as D (6 bases). Deletions cut 2 bases from V and 1 base from J, with 16 bases between. The CDR3 contains 17 residues. Germline V gene data show CDR1 as MNHEY and CDR2 as SVGEGT. CDR3 sequence (DNA): TGTGCCAGCAGTTACGCCACTAGCCTTAGAGGCACAGATACGCAGTATTTT. Its protein product is CASSYATSLRGTDTQYF.

This chain connects TRBV5-4 to TRBJ1-6, with TRBD1 identical over 8 bases. Germline trimming cut 5 bases from V and 6 bases from J; bases unmatched to any gene: 10. The CDR3 extends over 16 amino acids. Germline assignment: CDR1 SGHNT and CDR2 YYREEE (reference sequence). The CDR3 spells CASRQRTGRFNSPLHF. DNA of the CDR3: TGTGCCAGCAGACAACGGACAGGGAGGTTTAATTCACCCCTCCACTTT.

This clone was recorded once. The J gene is TRBJ1-5, the V gene TRBV30; 9 bases agree with TRBD1. Per germline, CDR1 GTSNPN and CDR2 SVGIG (reference sequence). The CDR3 loop spans 18 amino acids. V lost 2 bases, J lost 1 base, and 12 bases stayed unmatched. The CDR3 sequence: CAWSPLYSGTGSNQPQHF. DNA of the CDR3: TGTGCCTGGAGTCCCCTTTACTCCGGGACAGGGAGCAATCAGCCCCAGCATTTT.

This clone has just one count. The genes are TRBV27 and TRBJ2-3; 10 bases agree with TRBD2. CDR1 is MNHEY, CDR2 SMNVEV, per germline (reference sequence). This CDR3 contains 16 residues. After removal of 5 bases from V and 3 bases from J, the junction contained 8 bases not matched to a gene. CDR3: CASSPRLLAGTDTQYF. The CDR3 DNA follows: TGTGCCAGCAGTCCGAGATTACTAGCGGGGACAGATACGCAGTATTTT.

The chain combines TRBV30 with TRBJ2-1; 7 bases align to TRBD2. The junction had 8 bases not matched to a gene; V was cut back by 3 bases and J by 0 bases. Germline lookup yields CDR1 GTSNPN and CDR2 SVGIG (reference sequence). The CDR3 length is 16 residues. The CDR3 sequence is CAWRGSRGSSYNEQFF. In DNA, the CDR3 is TGTGCCTGGAGAGGGAGCCGCGGGAGCTCCTACAATGAGCAGTTCTTC. Variable domain in full (rest from reference TRBV30 and TRBJ2-1): SQTIHQWPATLVQPVGSPLSLECTVEGTSNPNLYWYRQAAGRGLQLLFYSVGIGQISSEVPQNLSASRPQDRQFILSSKKLLLSDSGFYLCAWRGSRGSSYNEQFFGPGTRLTVL.

The chain uses TRBV28 and TRBJ2-7, with 11 positions matching TRBD1. In germline, CDR1 is MDHEN, CDR2 SYDVKM. This CDR3 region has 12 residues. Trimming took 11 bases from V and 7 from J; bases not matched to a gene: 7. CDR3 protein: CASEDRGLEQYF. The CDR3, as DNA: TGTGCCTCCGAGGACAGGGGGCTTGAGCAGTACTTC.

The rearrangement links TRBV7-9 to TRBJ1-1; D is ambiguous. Germline CDR1 reads SEHNR; CDR2 reads FQNEAQ (reference sequence). The CDR3 length is 14 residues. V lost 5 bases, J lost 1 base, and 11 bases lay in between. CDR3 DNA: TGTGCCAGCAGCCTTCTCTCAGAGAACACTGAAGCTTTCTTT. This encodes CASSLLSENTEAFF.

The chain recombines TRBV7-2 with TRBJ1-2; no clear D gene. The germline gives CDR1 SGHTA, CDR2 FQGNSA. Deletions cut 1 base from V and 9 bases from J, with 9 bases between. The CDR3 is 12 amino acids. The CDR3 spells CASSLVRVRYTF. The CDR3 DNA is TGTGCCAGCAGCTTAGTGAGGGTCCGCTACACCTTC.

The chain employs TRBV4-3 and TRBJ2-1, with 8 positions matching TRBD2. This CDR3 is 16 amino acids long. The germline gives CDR1 LGHNA, CDR2 YSLEER. V lost 1 base to trimming and J lost 4 bases; unmatched junction nucleotides: 6. The DNA of the CDR3 is TGCGCCAGCAGCCAAGTTACTAGCGGCACGTACAATGAGCAGTTCTTC. Its protein is CASSQVTSGTYNEQFF.

V and J are TRBV30 and TRBJ2-5; 8 positions agree with TRBD1. The CDR3 covers 19 residues. V lost 2 bases and J lost 0; bases outside the gene matches: 17. The V gene's germline CDR1 is GTSNPN and CDR2 SVGIG (reference sequence). In nucleotides, the CDR3 is TGTGCCTGGAGTTCCTTGGCAGACTTCAAACAGGGGGACCAAGAGACCCAGTACTTC. It codes for CAWSSLADFKQGDQETQYF.

The rearrangement joins TRBV15 to TRBJ1-1; a weak D match, TRBD1 (5 bases). This CDR3 comprises 14 residues. Deletions cut 0 bases from V and 4 bases from J, with 9 bases between. Germline CDR1 reads LNHNV; CDR2 reads YYDKDF (reference sequence). Here the CDR3 reads CATSRDRQSTEAFF. In DNA form, the CDR3 reads TGTGCCACCAGCAGAGATCGACAGTCCACTGAAGCTTTCTTT.

This chain uses TRBV12-5 with TRBJ2-1; possible D gene TRBD2, 6 bases. The CDR3 is 14 amino acids. V lost 5 bases to trimming and J lost 0 bases, with 8 bases between them. Germline V gene data show CDR1 as LGHNT and CDR2 as FRNRAP. The CDR3 nucleotides are TGTGCTAGTGGTACTAGCACCTCCTACAATGAGCAGTTCTTC. Translation gives CASGTSTSYNEQFF. Full variable domain (outside the CDR3, taken from reference TRBV12-5 and TRBJ2-1): DARVTQTPRHKVTEMGQEVTMRCQPILGHNTVFWYRQTMMQGLELLAYFRNRAPLDDSGMPKDRFSAEMPDATLATLKIQPSEPRDSAVYFCASGTSTSYNEQFFGPGTRLTVL.

This rearrangement joins TRBV28 to TRBJ2-2; the match to TRBD1 covers 7 bases. This CDR3 contains 16 residues. The ends lost 0 bases at V and 0 bases at J; junction bases unmatched: 1. The germline V gene has CDR1 MDHEN and CDR2 SYDVKM. For the CDR3, the DNA is TGTGCCAGCAGTTTATGGGGACAGACGAACACCGGGGAGCTGTTTTTT. It translates to CASSLWGQTNTGELFF.

J is TRBJ2-2 and V is TRBV3-1 (or the pseudogene TRBV3-2); TRBD1 matches 8 bases. This CDR3 spans 17 amino acids. Trimming removed 0 bases from V and 2 bases from J; junction bases left unmatched: 5. Germline-derived CDR1 and CDR2 are LGHDT and YNNKEL (reference sequence). Here the CDR3 reads CASSQEGTGPNTGELFF. CDR3 coding DNA: TGTGCCAGCAGCCAAGAAGGGACAGGTCCAAACACCGGGGAGCTGTTTTTT.

The chain is built from TRBV19 and TRBJ2-6; 7 bases fit TRBD1. The CDR3 length is 18 residues. V lost 7 bases to trimming and J lost 0 bases; unmatched junction nucleotides: 12. Germline V gene data show CDR1 as LNHDA and CDR2 as SQIVND (reference sequence). The CDR3 loop is CASTNLGQANSGANVLTF. The CDR3 coding sequence is TGTGCCAGTACCAACCTAGGACAGGCCAACTCTGGGGCCAACGTCCTGACTTTC.

The gene calls are TRBV11-2 and TRBJ2-1, with D maybe TRBD2 (5 bases). The V gene's germline CDR1 is SGHAT and CDR2 FQNNGV. The V gene lost 2 bases and the J gene lost 4 bases, with 15 bases spanning the gap. This CDR3 has 16 amino acids. The CDR3 loop reads CASSLSLEDQYNEQFF. The CDR3 coding sequence is TGTGCCAGCAGCTTATCCTTGGAGGACCAATACAATGAGCAGTTCTTC.

This chain connects TRBV29-1 to TRBJ2-3; the D is unclear. Trimming cost V 5 bases and J 6 bases, with 15 bases left between them. CDR1 SQVTM and CDR2 ANQGSEA come from the germline V gene. The CDR3 runs to 13 residues. This CDR3 reads CSVWLIGADTQYF. CDR3 nucleotides: TGCAGCGTTTGGCTTATTGGAGCGGATACGCAGTATTTT.

V gene TRBV6-2 or TRBV6-3 combines with J gene TRBJ2-3; possible D gene TRBD1, 6 bases. The CDR3 has 13 amino acids. Trimming left V 4 bases short and J 3 bases short, with 8 bases between. Germline-derived CDR1 and CDR2 are MNHEY and SVGEGT. The CDR3 sequence is CASSFQGTDTQYF. In DNA form, the CDR3 reads TGTGCCAGCAGTTTTCAGGGGACAGATACGCAGTATTTT.

This clone occurred once. This sequence joins TRBV7-9 and TRBJ1-2; D is unclear. The V and J ends lost 5 bases and 7 bases respectively, with 17 bases between them. The CDR3 totals 14 residues. In germline, CDR1 is SEHNR, CDR2 FQNEAQ (reference sequence). This CDR3 is CASSPPLEGSGYTF. The CDR3 nucleotides read TGTGCCAGCAGCCCCCCGCTGGAGGGATCTGGCTACACCTTC. Complete variable domain (other parts from reference TRBV7-9 and TRBJ1-2): DTGVSQNPRHKITKRGQNVTFRCDPISEHNRLYWYRQTLGQGPEFLTYFQNEAQLEKSRLLSDRFSAERPKGSFSTLEIQRTEQGDSAMYLCASSPPLEGSGYTFGSGTRLTVV.

The chain links TRBV4-3 to TRBJ1-1; TRBD1 aligns across 10 bases. The germline CDR1 and CDR2 sequences are LGHNA and YSLEER. The V and J ends lost 4 bases and 9 bases, in that order; junction bases with no gene match: 5. The CDR3 loop spans 13 amino acids. The CDR3 coding sequence is TGCGCCAGCAGCCGGACAGGGGGGCCAAAAGCTTTCTTT. Translated: CASSRTGGPKAFF.

The CDR3 region is CASSPQGLNTGELFF. CDR3 nucleotide sequence: TGTGCCAGCAGCCCTCAGGGGTTAAACACCGGGGAGCTGTTTTTT. V and J are TRBV11-2 and TRBJ2-2; tentative D call: TRBD1 (6 bases). V gave up 5 bases and J gave up 2 bases, with 12 bases separating them. This CDR3 spans 15 amino acids. Germline assignment: CDR1 SGHAT and CDR2 FQNNGV.